This T cell receptor beta chain was obtained from a study of T-cell reconstitution after alpha-beta-depleted transplantation in children. The CDR3 is 13 amino acids. Trimming took 1 base from V and 9 from J; bases not matched to a gene: 8. Germline values: CDR1 SQVTM, CDR2 ANQGSEA. This clonotype was counted once. As it was prepared, the TCRbeta library received unique molecular identifiers. TCRdb passed the PCR reads through MiXCR, listing each CDR3 protein once. The top ten hold roughly 27% of the sample, which has about a million distinct CDR3 sequences, roughly 29% seen once. The sample was PBMCs, mostly from graft donor cells, taken 360 days after TCRalphabeta/CD19-depleted stem cell transplant. The rearrangement links TRBV29-1 to TRBJ1-1, with TRBD1 matching over 7 bases. This receptor was identified in a boy under three years old who had a stem cell transplant for SCID, so the T cells may come from the graft donor. CDR3 region: CSVEGSDRTQAFF. The DNA of the CDR3 is TGCAGCGTTGAAGGATCGGACAGGACCCAAGCTTTCTTT.